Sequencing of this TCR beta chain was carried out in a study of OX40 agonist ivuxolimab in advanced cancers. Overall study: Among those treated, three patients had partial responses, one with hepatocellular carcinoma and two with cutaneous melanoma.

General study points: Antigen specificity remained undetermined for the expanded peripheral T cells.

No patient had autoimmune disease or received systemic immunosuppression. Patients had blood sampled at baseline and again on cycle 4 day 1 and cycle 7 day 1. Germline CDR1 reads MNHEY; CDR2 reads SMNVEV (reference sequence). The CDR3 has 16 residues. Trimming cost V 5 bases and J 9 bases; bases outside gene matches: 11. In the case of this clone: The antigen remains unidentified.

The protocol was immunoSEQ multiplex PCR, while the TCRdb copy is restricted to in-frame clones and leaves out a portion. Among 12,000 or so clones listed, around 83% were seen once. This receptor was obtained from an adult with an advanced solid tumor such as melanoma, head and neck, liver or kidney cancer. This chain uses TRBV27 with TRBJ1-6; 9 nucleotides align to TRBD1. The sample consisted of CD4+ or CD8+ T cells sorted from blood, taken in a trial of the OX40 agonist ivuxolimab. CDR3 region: CASSMQPGQGVSPLHF. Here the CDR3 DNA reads TGTGCCAGCAGTATGCAACCGGGACAGGGTGTTTCACCCCTCCACTTT.